The entry below gives a single TCR beta chain sequence along with its context. This clonotype was counted many times. Its antigen is unknown. Base qualities were left out, and no much larger clone turns up one base away. Hyperthyroidism patients were aged 18 to 65 years and newly diagnosed, with disease duration of less than 2 months. Exclusion was applied to patients with uncontrolled infections, other autoimmune diseases, pregnancy or lactation. Clinical symptoms, serum thyroxine and TRAb, thyroid ultrasound, and orbital computed tomography formed the basis for the diagnoses. Blood from progressor patients was drawn when they were first diagnosed with hyperthyroidism, before any ophthalmopathy symptoms appeared. PBMCs were separated from roughly 9.3 ml of fresh peripheral blood using Ficoll-Paque density gradient centrifugation. Progressor patients were first diagnosed with Graves' hyperthyroidism and then developed ophthalmopathy during follow-up. Trizol reagent was used to extract total RNA, and RNA quality was then checked on an Agilent 2100 Bioanalyzer.

These data are taken from a study of T cells in Graves' hyperthyroidism and ophthalmopathy (dated by TCRdb to about 2019). For the study in its entirety: Peripheral blood samples were taken at initial diagnosis, before any treatment was given. Once sampling was done, hyperthyroidism patients were given methimazole at a starting dose of 30 mg daily, whereas ophthalmopathy patients were given high-dose intravenous methylprednisolone. According to the paper, TCR Vbeta CDR3 sequencing was carried out on around 140 peripheral blood samples, which came from fewer than 50 ophthalmopathy, 75 to 80 hyperthyroidism and some 17 progressor patients. In roughly six Graves' hyperthyroidism patients, the study also compared T-cell repertoires from thyroid tissue with T-cell repertoires from blood. Prospective prediction of ophthalmopathy was tested in an independent validation cohort consisting of 18 to 20 hyperthyroidism patients and 15 to 17 patients who later progressed to ophthalmopathy. A discovery cohort of approximately 100 patients, 43 with Graves' ophthalmopathy and under 60 with stable Graves' hyperthyroidism, was used to find distinguishing TCR V-J signatures. For training and testing, the 100 or so patients in the discovery cohort were randomly divided in a 7:3 ratio. The investigation overall reported the following: Most expanded thyroid clonotypes (frequency above 0.001) were also detected in blood, suggesting blood repertoires may reflect thyroid immune responses. Sample size was not statistically predetermined, and blinding of investigators to group allocation was not performed. In validation, the model predicted progression to ophthalmopathy a median of 6.5 months before onset, with around 70% sensitivity and roughly 73% specificity. A 13 V-J signature model separated ophthalmopathy from stable hyperthyroidism, with about 88% sensitivity and 81.08% specificity in cross-validation and 80%/75% in testing.

The TCR beta CDR3 regions were amplified from RNA transcripts. The TCR CDR3 was subjected to a first round of RT-PCR using the HTBI primer set and the Qiagen OneStep RT-PCR kit. Libraries were constructed in a second round of multiplex PCR, after which size selection and purification were carried out. The libraries were sequenced on an Illumina HiSeq2000 using paired-end 100 bp reads. As for how the authors treated the data: SOAPnuke was used to process the raw data, throwing out any read that contained adapters or uncalled bases, had a mean Phred below 15, or lacked an exact constant-primer or identifier match. COPE v1.2.5 was used to merge high-quality paired reads, and clonotypes were defined as unique nucleotide sequences. Clonotypes were aligned to IMGT TRBV, TRBD and TRBJ reference segments using MiTCR v1.1. The analysis included only V-J combinations with a frequency above 0.0001, which together covered around 99% of the repertoires. The TCS score was defined as F50 (clonal expansion) divided by E x V (chaos), with BLOSUM62-based TCRdist calculated between CDR3 peptides within each V-J. Welch's t-statistics and random forest reduced 500 to 550 V-J features to under 15, which were used in a naive Bayes classifier (R e1071). The public reads were reprocessed in TCRdb via fastp at Q25 and MiXCR, keeping in-frame beta chains. Rows merge per CDR3 protein into single entries with the most common DNA and genes. TCRdb's processing, not the authors', yielded these V and J calls. The table for this sample lists nearly 600,000 distinct CDR3 sequences; approximately 15% of them were counted only once. Of the sample, 5.8% falls within the top ten clones.

V is cut by 4 bases and J by 0 bases, and the space between the germline ends is 9 bases. The CDR3 measures 14 amino acids from cysteine to phenylalanine. Of the read, only the CDR3 DNA is kept; its 42 bases are in frame from base 1. CDR1 and CDR2 are read off the germline V gene as MDHEN and SYDVKM. Sequenced: blood. The receptor was isolated from a woman in her thirties with Graves' hyperthyroidism that later progressed to Graves' ophthalmopathy. This chain joins TRBV28 to TRBJ1-1; perhaps TRBD1 is the D gene, with 6 bases matching. The DNA reads TGTGCCAGCAGTTACCGGACAGTGAACACTGAAGCTTTCTTT. This is translated as CASSYRTVNTEAFF.